Given below is one T cell receptor beta chain in context. The V gene end was trimmed by 3 bases and the J gene end by 2 bases; junction bases not matched to a gene: 4. Germline values: CDR1 MNHEY, CDR2 SMNVEV (reference sequence). The CDR3 covers 16 residues. The data originate from a study of blood T cell repertoires in COVID-19. About the research overall: Spain, Italy and the United States supplied samples that represented acute and convalescent COVID-19.

One Seattle source followed patients from active infection through their disease course. Per the study methods: How many nucleated cells were present was estimated from reference gene primer amplification. Repertoires were generated with immunoSEQ multiplex PCR, while TCRdb's copy carries only in-frame clones and drops some. That table furnishes V, J and clone size, whereas the DNA furnished D and trimming. The repertoire holds some 120,000 clones, about nine tenths seen once, with roughly 5% in the top ten. The rearrangement links TRBV27 to TRBJ2-5, with 12 nucleotides matching TRBD2. Sequenced sample: peripheral blood. The clonotype comes from a man between 60 and 70 years old with COVID-19, enrolled during active disease. The chain's CDR3 is CASSFYGLAGQETQYF. As DNA, the CDR3 is TGTGCCAGCAGTTTTTACGGACTAGCGGGACAAGAGACCCAGTACTTC.